These 2 T cell receptor beta chains were all obtained from the same sample, sequenced in a study of B cell selection in AIRE deficiency. Sorting defined conventional CD4 T cells as CD4+CD127+. Sequencing was performed with immunoSEQ multiplex PCR; in TCRdb, only in-frame clones are kept and a portion is missing. The sample lists over 20,000 clones, around 97% occurring once. The sequenced material came from conventional CD4+ T cells sorted from PBMCs. These receptors were collected from a human donor with AIRE deficiency.

The gene calls are TRBV7-8 and TRBJ2-4; 7 bases line up with TRBD2. Trimming removed 6 bases from V and 5 bases from J; junction bases left unmatched: 4. The germline CDR1 and CDR2 sequences are SGHVS and FQNEAQ. The CDR3 is 13 amino acids. The CDR3 loop is CASRGLAENIQYF. The CDR3 DNA is TGTGCCAGCAGAGGGCTAGCGGAAAACATTCAGTACTTC.

This clone is a singleton in its sample. The chain has TRBV7-9 and TRBJ2-3, with D perhaps matching TRBD1 (5 bases). Trimming cost V 2 bases and J 1 base, with 10 bases left between them. The CDR3 runs to 15 residues. Germline V CDR1 and CDR2: SEHNR, FQNEAQ (reference sequence). CDR3 residues: CASSLTGSGTDTQYF. CDR3 in DNA: TGTGCCAGCAGCTTAACAGGATCCGGCACAGATACGCAGTATTTT.